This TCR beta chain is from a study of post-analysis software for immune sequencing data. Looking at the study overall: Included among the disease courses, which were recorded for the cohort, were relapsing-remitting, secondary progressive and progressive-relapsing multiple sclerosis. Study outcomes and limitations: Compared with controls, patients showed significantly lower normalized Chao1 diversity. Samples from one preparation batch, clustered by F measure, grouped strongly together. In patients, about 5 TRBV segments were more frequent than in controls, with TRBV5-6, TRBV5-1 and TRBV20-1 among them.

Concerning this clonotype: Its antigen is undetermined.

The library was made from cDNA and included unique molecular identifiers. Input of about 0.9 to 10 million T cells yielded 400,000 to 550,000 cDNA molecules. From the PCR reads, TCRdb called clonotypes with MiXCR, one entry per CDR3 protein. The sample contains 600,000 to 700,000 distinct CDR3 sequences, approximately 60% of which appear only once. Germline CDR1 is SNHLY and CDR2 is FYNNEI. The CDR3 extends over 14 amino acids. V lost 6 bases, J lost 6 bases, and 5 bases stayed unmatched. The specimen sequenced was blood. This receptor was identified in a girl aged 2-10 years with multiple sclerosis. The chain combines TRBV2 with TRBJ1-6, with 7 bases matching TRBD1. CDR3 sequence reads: CASRGTVPNSPLHF. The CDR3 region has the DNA TGTGCCAGCAGGGGGACAGTTCCTAATTCACCCCTCCACTTT.